A selection of T cell receptor beta chains follows, all from one sample in a study of glioma-infiltrating T cells after dendritic cell vaccination. TCRdb's copy holds only in-frame clones and misses some; the assay was immunoSEQ multiplex PCR. The sample lists almost 65,000 clones, around four fifths occurring once. Sample: blood, taken before dendritic cell vaccination. These receptors originate from a human donor with glioblastoma. CDR3s include the opening cysteine and the closing phenylalanine or tryptophan. The D gene is left open where the match is weak. Expanded clones are given a class, and other clones once, few, many or no size at all.

TRBJ2-3 . . TRBV5-1 CASSLDIDTQYF TGCGCCAGCAGCTTGGATATAGATACGCAGTATTTT
TRBJ2-1 TRBD1 . TRBV6-1 CASSEGPDRDEQFF TGTGCCAGCAGTGAAGGGCCCGACAGGGATGAGCAGTTCTTC
TRBJ2-1 TRBD2 . TRBV28 CASSDLGLAGDQGEQFF TGTGCCAGCAGTGACCTGGGACTAGCGGGGGATCAGGGTGAGCAGTTCTTC
TRBJ1-1 . . TRBV7-6 CASSNKPGVITEAFF TGTGCCAGCAGCAACAAACCCGGGGTGATCACTGAAGCTTTCTTT
TRBJ1-1 . . TRBV5-1 CASTLTAGVTEAFF TGCGCCAGCACCCTGACCGCGGGGGTCACTGAAGCTTTCTTT
TRBJ1-1 . . TRBV18 CASSPLTTGLNTEAFF TGTGCCAGCTCACCACTCACGACAGGATTGAACACTGAAGCTTTCTTT
TRBJ1-2 . . TRBV4-2 CASSQGEQGYTF TGTGCCAGCAGCCAAGGAGAACAGGGCTACACCTTC
TRBJ2-7 . . TRBV28 CASSLFLSGEQYF TGTGCCAGCAGTTTATTTCTATCGGGGGAGCAGTACTTC
TRBJ2-5 TRBD2 . TRBV4-1 CASSQDQLAGGVGETQYF TGCGCCAGCAGCCAAGATCAACTAGCGGGGGGAGTAGGAGAGACCCAGTACTTC
TRBJ1-1 . . TRBV6-1 CASSAITGGEAFF TGTGCCAGCAGTGCCATTACGGGGGGCGAAGCTTTCTTT
TRBJ1-2 . . TRBV7-8 CASSFQTGPAYGYTF TGTGCCAGCAGCTTCCAGACAGGCCCTGCTTATGGCTACACCTTC
TRBJ2-7 . few TRBV5-5 CASNRWGEVHEQYF TGTGCCAGCAACCGGTGGGGGGAGGTTCACGAGCAGTACTTC
TRBJ2-7 TRBD2 . TRBV2 CASSEWGGRQNAYEQYF TGTGCCAGCAGTGAATGGGGAGGGCGCCAAAATGCCTACGAGCAGTACTTC
TRBJ2-3 TRBD2 . TRBV5-3 CARSLWGGYTDTQYF TGTGCCAGAAGCTTGTGGGGGGGTTACACAGATACGCAGTATTTT
TRBJ2-7 . . TRBV5-6 CASSLASDPYEQYF TGTGCCAGCAGCTTGGCTAGCGATCCCTACGAGCAGTACTTC
TRBJ1-1 . . TRBV28 CASRTRILAESNTEAFF TGTGCCAGCAGAACCCGTATTCTAGCAGAGTCCAACACTGAAGCTTTCTTT
TRBJ1-2 . . TRBV18 CASSSDSPTYGYTF TGTGCCAGCTCAAGCGACAGCCCAACCTATGGCTACACCTTC
TRBJ2-7 . . TRBV5-6 CASSPTSSYEQYF TGTGCCAGCAGCCCAACGAGCTCCTACGAGCAGTACTTC
TRBJ1-2 . . TRBV2 CASRPITYGYTF TGTGCCAGCAGGCCGATAACTTATGGCTACACCTTC
TRBJ2-1 TRBD1 . TRBV5-1 CARVTGPNEQFF TGCGCCAGAGTGACAGGGCCCAATGAGCAGTTCTTC
TRBJ2-3 . . TRBV5-1 CASSLEGRVTDTQYF TGCGCCAGCAGCTTGGAAGGCAGGGTAACAGATACGCAGTATTTT
TRBJ2-7 TRBD1 . TRBV28 CASSLGTGREQYF TGTGCCAGCAGTCTAGGGACAGGGCGGGAGCAGTACTTC
TRBJ1-6 . . TRBV5-1 CASSLDRANSPLHF TGCGCCAGCAGCTTGGACAGGGCTAATTCACCCCTCCACTTT
TRBJ2-3 TRBD2 . TRBV9 CASSIGLAGGKDTQYF TGTGCCAGCAGCATTGGACTAGCGGGGGGGAAAGATACGCAGTATTTT
TRBJ1-2 . . TRBV10-3 CAIRKNRDNGGYTF TGTGCCATCAGGAAAAACCGGGACAACGGCGGCTACACCTTC
TRBJ2-7 . . TRBV5-1 CASSLLWQGGNEQYF TGCGCCAGCAGCTTGCTGTGGCAGGGCGGCAACGAGCAGTACTTC
TRBJ1-4 . once TRBV27 CASSSVGGWEKLFF TGTGCCAGCAGTTCCGTAGGGGGTTGGGAAAAACTGTTTTTT
TRBJ2-1 TRBD2 . TRBV5-1 CASSLSSGGFYNEQFF TGCGCCAGCAGCCTATCTAGCGGGGGGTTTTACAATGAGCAGTTCTTC
TRBJ2-7 TRBD2 . TRBV5-1 CASSGKTSGGLFEQYF TGCGCCAGCAGCGGGAAGACTAGCGGGGGGCTATTCGAGCAGTACTTC
TRBJ2-1 . once TRBV2 CASSEARLARAEQFF TGTGCCAGCAGTGAAGCGCGGCTAGCTAGAGCTGAGCAGTTCTTC
TRBJ2-1 . . TRBV6-8 CARVNPGGPGGEQFF TGTGCCAGGGTCAACCCCGGGGGGCCGGGGGGTGAGCAGTTCTTC
TRBJ2-7 . . TRBV6-5 CASSSGGRISYEQYF TGTGCCAGCAGTTCGGGGGGCCGGATCTCCTACGAGCAGTACTTC
TRBJ1-2 TRBD1 . TRBV15 CATSRGDREYGYTF TGTGCCACCAGCAGAGGTGACAGGGAATATGGCTACACCTTC
TRBJ1-6 TRBD1 . TRBV11-2 CASTLYGDRRLLRSPLHF TGTGCCAGCACCCTATATGGGGACAGGCGACTCTTGAGGTCACCCCTCCACTTT
TRBJ1-1 TRBD1 . TRBV5-4 CASSSFTGTGGTEAFF TGTGCCAGCAGCTCATTTACCGGGACAGGGGGCACTGAAGCTTTCTTT
TRBJ2-7 TRBD1 . TRBV5-1 CASQDRGSEQYF TGCGCCAGCCAGGACAGGGGATCCGAGCAGTACTTC
TRBJ2-1 TRBD2 . TRBV11-2 CASSPRTSYPYNEQFF TGTGCCAGCAGCCCCCGGACTAGCTATCCCTACAATGAGCAGTTCTTC
TRBJ1-1 . few TRBV19 CASSIDALSLVAFF TGTGCCAGTAGTATAGATGCACTGTCGCTCGTAGCTTTCTTT
TRBJ2-1 TRBD1 . TRBV7-6 CASSLEDRAYNEQFF TGTGCCAGCAGCTTAGAGGACAGGGCCTACAATGAGCAGTTCTTC
TRBJ2-7 TRBD1 . TRBV2 CASIQGYEQYF TGTGCCAGCATACAGGGGTACGAGCAGTACTTC
TRBJ1-5 . few TRBV28 CASSFSPGPQHF TGTGCCAGCAGTTTTTCGCCGGGGCCCCAGCATTTT
TRBJ2-5 . . TRBV7-2 CASSLEAGRLSETQYF TGTGCCAGCAGCTTAGAGGCAGGGAGGCTGTCGGAGACCCAGTACTTC
TRBJ1-3 . few TRBV7-8 CASSQSTGGNTIYF TGTGCCAGCAGCCAGTCAACGGGTGGAAACACCATATATTTT
TRBJ2-7 . . TRBV28 CASSSTDRYEQYF TGTGCCAGCAGTTCCACAGATCGGTACGAGCAGTACTTC
TRBJ1-6 . . TRBV4-1 CASSQEPTGKLNSPLHF TGCGCCAGCAGCCAAGAGCCGACGGGGAAACTCAATTCACCCCTCCACTTT
TRBJ2-7 . once TRBV28 CASSSVNSYEQYF TGTGCCAGCAGCTCAGTGAACTCCTACGAGCAGTACTTC
TRBJ2-7 . . TRBV6-6 CASSPPGQTPYEQYF TGTGCCAGCAGCCCCCCCGGACAAACTCCCTACGAGCAGTACTTC
TRBJ1-1 . . TRBV5-1 CASSQGGGDTEAFF TGCGCCAGCAGCCAGGGTGGAGGGGACACTGAAGCTTTCTTT
TRBJ2-3 TRBD2 . TRBV19 CASRTAGFADTQYF TGTGCCAGTAGGACAGCGGGGTTCGCAGATACGCAGTATTTT
TRBJ2-5 TRBD1 . TRBV5-4 CASSRGGGETQYF TGTGCCAGCAGCCGAGGGGGCGGGGAGACCCAGTACTTC
TRBJ2-3 TRBD1 . TRBV5-4 CASRLGTGIGRSTDTQYF TGTGCCAGCAGATTGGGGACAGGGATAGGTCGAAGCACAGATACGCAGTATTTT
TRBJ2-1 . . TRBV6-1 CASSEFQGSYNEQFF TGTGCCAGCAGTGAATTCCAGGGATCCTACAATGAGCAGTTCTTC
TRBJ2-5 TRBD1 . TRBV5-1 CASSGYRGSEETQYF TGCGCCAGCAGTGGGTACAGGGGGTCAGAAGAGACCCAGTACTTC
TRBJ1-1 TRBD1 . TRBV6-1 CASSETGSTEAFF TGTGCCAGCAGTGAGACAGGGAGTACTGAAGCTTTCTTT
TRBJ2-3 . . TRBV11-2 CASTGGIVVDTQYF TGTGCCAGCACCGGGGGTATCGTCGTAGATACGCAGTATTTT
TRBJ2-1 TRBD2 . TRBV19 CASSIVASGVFHEQFF TGTGCCAGTAGTATAGTCGCTAGCGGTGTGTTCCATGAGCAGTTCTTC
TRBJ2-7 TRBD2 few TRBV7-9 CASSLDGTSRYEQYF TGTGCCAGCAGCTTAGACGGGACTAGCCGCTACGAGCAGTACTTC